This T cell receptor beta chain was profiled in a study of blood T cell repertoires in COVID-19. The wider study: The analysed material was cDNA or gDNA that came from T cells, B-cell-depleted T cells, or PBMCs.

V shed 7 bases and J shed 7 bases, with 13 bases lying between them. The CDR3 contains 12 residues. Germline CDR1 and CDR2: MNHEY and SVGAGI. In the study's own analysis: Reference gene primer amplification in the assay estimated nucleated cell counts. The table came from immunoSEQ multiplex PCR; TCRdb's copy has only in-frame clones and leaves some out. The D gene and trimming were derived from the DNA, and the V and J assignments and clone size from that table. The data contain approximately 220,000 clones, about 80% of them singletons. The sample comprised peripheral blood. The chain has TRBV6-5 and TRBJ1-2; D may be TRBD1 (5 bases). The sequence was obtained from a woman aged 55-69 years with acute or convalescent COVID-19. CDR3: CASTGGRTGYTF. CDR3 DNA sequence: TGTGCCAGCACCGGGGGACGGACTGGCTACACCTTC.